Listed here are 29 T cell receptor beta chains from one sample, sequenced in a study of blood T cell repertoires in COVID-19. Generated by immunoSEQ multiplex PCR, the TCRdb table keeps only in-frame clones and is missing some. The sample lists roughly 200,000 clones, approximately 87% occurring once. Sequencing input: peripheral blood. These receptors all come from a man between 60 and 75 years old who had recovered from COVID-19.

The chain uses TRBV4-1 and TRBJ1-2; no definite D call. The germline gives CDR1 MGHRA, CDR2 YSYEKL. With 1 base removed from V and 4 bases from J, the gap between germline ends came to 13 bases. The CDR3 has 15 amino acids. Here the CDR3 reads CASSQAEGPIYGYTF. For the CDR3, the DNA is TGCGCCAGCAGCCAAGCTGAGGGCCCTATCTATGGCTACACCTTC.

There are a few counts of this clone. The chain is built from TRBV6-5 and TRBJ1-5; D unclear. This CDR3 is built from 12 residues. The germline V gene encodes CDR1 MNHEY and CDR2 SVGAGI. Trimming left V 6 bases short and J 4 bases short, with 7 bases between. The CDR3, as DNA: TGTGCCAGCAGCCCCCTTAATCAGCCCCAGCATTTT. It specifies CASSPLNQPQHF.

The rearrangement joins TRBV5-1 to TRBJ1-2; perhaps TRBD1 as D (6 bases). The CDR3 runs 12 residues. Germline values: CDR1 SGHRS, CDR2 YFSETQ. V shed 0 bases and J shed 7 bases, with 7 bases lying between them. The CDR3 here is CASSLDRVGYTF. The CDR3 nucleotides are TGCGCCAGCAGCTTGGACAGGGTTGGCTACACCTTC. The complete variable domain, with remaining parts taken from reference TRBV5-1 and TRBJ1-2, reads KAGVTQTPRYLIKTRGQQVTLSCSPISGHRSVSWYQQTPGQGLQFLFEYFSETQRNKGNFPGRFSGRQFSNSRSEMNVSTLELGDSALYLCASSLDRVGYTFGSGTRLTVV.

The genes are TRBV6-5 and TRBJ1-1; TRBD1 matches at 8 bases. The trim removed 8 bases at V and 3 bases at J, leaving 5 bases unmatched. The length of the CDR3 is 13 residues. The germline V gene encodes CDR1 MNHEY and CDR2 SVGAGI. CDR3 bases: TGTGCCAGCCAGGACAGGGAGGACACTGAAGCTTTCTTT. It yields the protein CASQDREDTEAFF.

This clone was picked up one time. The chain couples TRBV7-9 to TRBJ1-6, with D maybe TRBD1 (6 bases). The ends were cut back, 2 bases at V and 9 bases at J, with 17 bases in the middle. Germline values: CDR1 SEHNR, CDR2 FQNEAQ (reference sequence). The CDR3 has 16 amino acids. The CDR3 nucleotides are TGTGCCAGCAGCTTATGGGGCAGGGGAGTGGGTTCACCCCTCCACTTT. Residues: CASSLWGRGVGSPLHF. The whole variable domain, remainder taken from reference TRBV7-9 and TRBJ1-6, is DTGVSQNPRHKITKRGQNVTFRCDPISEHNRLYWYRQTLGQGPEFLTYFQNEAQLEKSRLLSDRFSAERPKGSFSTLEIQRTEQGDSAMYLCASSLWGRGVGSPLHFGNGTRLTVT.

J is TRBJ1-5 and V is TRBV27; TRBD1 matches at 7 bases. CDR3 length equals 17 residues. Unmatched junction bases numbered 14, after V lost 7 bases and J lost 2 bases. Germline V gene lookup returns CDR1 MNHEY and CDR2 SMNVEV (reference sequence). Here the CDR3 reads CASKLLRQGQGNQPQHF. In nucleotides, the CDR3 is TGTGCCAGCAAGCTACTCAGACAGGGCCAGGGCAATCAGCCCCAGCATTTT.

A few counts support this clone. The chain employs TRBV30 and TRBJ2-7, with D possibly matching TRBD2 (6 bases). CDR1 and CDR2 (germline): GTSNPN, SVGIG (reference sequence). Between the trimmed V and J ends, which lost 7 bases and 2 bases, there was a span of 15 bases. The CDR3 is 13 residues long. CDR3 in DNA: TGTGCCTCCGACGGGGGAGTCCCCTACGAGCAGTACTTC. Its protein is CASDGGVPYEQYF.

V gene TRBV18 combines with J gene TRBJ1-5, with D unclear. Germline V gives CDR1 KGHSH, CDR2 LQKENI. CDR3 length equals 14 residues. Trimming removed 4 bases at V and 5 bases at J, with 12 bases between. CDR3 coding DNA: TGTGCCAGCTCACGGTCAGGCCCAGATCAGCCCCAGCATTTT. It specifies CASSRSGPDQPQHF. The full variable domain, completed using reference TRBV18 and TRBJ1-5, is NAGVMQNPRHLVRRRGQEARLRCSPMKGHSHVYWYRQLPEEGLKFMVYLQKENIIDESGMPKERFSAEFPKEGPSILRIQQVVRGDSAAYFCASSRSGPDQPQHFGDGTRLSIL.

This clone was counted a few times. The chain uses TRBV3-1 (or the pseudogene TRBV3-2) and TRBJ1-1; D not resolved. CDR3 length: 13 amino acids. The V and J ends lost 1 base and 8 bases respectively, with 11 bases between them. The germline CDR1 and CDR2 sequences are LGHDT and YNNKEL (reference sequence). CDR3 coding DNA: TGTGCCAGCAGCCAAGGTGGACTTTCAGAAGCTTTCTTT. This translates into CASSQGGLSEAFF.

The chain joins TRBV3-1 (or the pseudogene TRBV3-2) to TRBJ1-6; possibly TRBD1 for D (5 bases). Trimming took 4 bases from V and 3 from J, leaving 10 bases between them. Germline V CDR1 and CDR2: LGHDT, YNNKEL (reference sequence). CDR3 size: 15 residues. The CDR3 DNA sequence: TGTGCCAGCAGCCCCCGGGACTTCTATAATTCACCCCTCCACTTT. Its protein is CASSPRDFYNSPLHF.

The chain has TRBV5-1 and TRBJ1-4; possibly TRBD1 for D (6 bases). The CDR3 has 18 residues. CDR1 is SGHRS and CDR2 is YFSETQ in the germline V gene. V lost 0 bases and J 0 bases, leaving 15 bases between the germline ends. CDR3 bases: TGCGCCAGCAGCTTGGGACCAACCAGGGGAGCAACTAATGAAAAACTGTTTTTT. Translating it yields CASSLGPTRGATNEKLFF.

The CDR3 spells CASSVQESRGYTF. The CDR3 region has the DNA TGTGCCAGCAGTGTACAGGAATCTCGTGGCTACACCTTC. This chain connects TRBV2 to TRBJ1-2; tentatively, D is TRBD1 (5 bases). Looked up from germline, CDR1 is SNHLY and CDR2 is FYNNEI. The germline V and J ends were trimmed by 4 bases and 7 bases, with 13 bases remaining between them. The length of the CDR3 is 13 residues. Full variable domain (missing parts from reference TRBV2 and TRBJ1-2): EPEVTQTPSHQVTQMGQEVILRCVPISNHLYFYWYRQILGQKVEFLVSFYNNEISEKSEIFDDQFSVERPDGSNFTLKIRSTKLEDSAMYFCASSVQESRGYTFGSGTRLTVV.

This clone was seen more than once but under ten times. V usage is TRBV25-1 and J usage is TRBJ2-1, with 8 bases identical to TRBD1. The CDR3 totals 13 residues. CDR1 is MGHDK and CDR2 is SYGVNS in the germline V gene. The ends lost 3 bases at V and 12 bases at J; junction bases unmatched: 7. The CDR3 nucleotides read TGTGCCAGCAGTGACCCAGGGGGCTCTGGGCAGTTCTTC. Its translation: CASSDPGGSGQFF.

The chain combines TRBV7-9 with TRBJ1-2, with a weak D call TRBD1 (6 bases). Germline V lookup: CDR1 SEHNR, CDR2 FQNEAQ (reference sequence). Trimming pared 5 bases from V and 4 bases from J, leaving 11 bases between. The CDR3 is made up of 13 amino acids. The CDR3 spells CASSPRDTYGYTF. For the CDR3, the DNA is TGTGCCAGCAGCCCTCGGGACACCTATGGCTACACCTTC.

This chain connects TRBV9 to TRBJ2-1, with 8 nucleotides matching TRBD2. V trimming: 2 bases; J trimming: 7 bases; junction bases outside the gene matches: 8. CDR3 length: 15 amino acids. Germline V CDR1 and CDR2: SGDLS, YYNGEE. The CDR3 nucleotides read TGTGCCAGCAGCGTCAGCGGGAGTCAGGGGAATGAGCAGTTCTTC. Protein: CASSVSGSQGNEQFF.

This clone was observed once. V and J are TRBV7-2 and TRBJ1-4, with 11 nucleotides matching TRBD1. Germline V lookup: CDR1 SGHTA, CDR2 FQGNSA. Trimming at V came to 5 bases and at J to 8 bases, leaving 10 bases not matched to a gene. The CDR3 covers 16 residues. The CDR3 spells CASSTPPGQGVEKLFF. In nucleotides, the CDR3 is TGTGCCAGCAGCACCCCTCCGGGACAGGGGGTGGAAAAACTGTTTTTT.

V and J are TRBV5-5 and TRBJ2-3, with D uncertain. The CDR3 has 15 residues. V gave up 1 base and J gave up 2 bases, with 11 bases separating them. Germline assignment: CDR1 SGHKS and CDR2 YYEKEE (reference sequence). CDR3 coding DNA: TGTGCCAGCAGCTTGTCAGCTAGAGACACAGATACGCAGTATTTT. Its protein product is CASSLSARDTDTQYF.

This clone has just a few counts. V is TRBV2 and J is TRBJ1-2; 10 nucleotides match TRBD1. Germline V CDR1 and CDR2: SNHLY, FYNNEI. This CDR3 has 14 amino acids. Trimming at V came to 5 bases and at J to 2 bases, leaving 2 bases not matched to a gene. The DNA of the CDR3 is TGTGCCAGCAGTCAGACAGGGGGCAACTATGGCTACACCTTC. Its protein is CASSQTGGNYGYTF.

V gene TRBV5-1 combines with J gene TRBJ2-7; a possible D gene is TRBD1 (6 bases). V was clipped by 5 bases and J by 0 bases, with 24 bases between them. The CDR3 spans 18 residues. Germline assignment: CDR1 SGHRS and CDR2 YFSETQ. The DNA of the CDR3 is TGCGCCAGCAGGCCTATCAATTCCGGGACAACTAGCTCCTACGAGCAGTACTTC. Protein: CASRPINSGTTSSYEQYF.

The gene calls are TRBV9 and TRBJ1-3, with D uncertain. The V gene lost 0 bases and the J gene lost 0 bases, with 7 bases spanning the gap. CDR3 length equals 15 residues. Germline CDR1 and CDR2: SGDLS and YYNGEE. The chain's CDR3 is CASSVVPVSGNTIYF. The DNA for the CDR3 is TGTGCCAGCAGCGTAGTACCAGTCTCTGGAAACACCATATATTTT.

This chain uses TRBV28 with TRBJ2-1; TRBD1 matches 7 bases. The V and J ends lost 3 bases and 14 bases, in that order; junction bases with no gene match: 7. Germline V CDR1 and CDR2: MDHEN, SYDVKM. The CDR3 sequence is 12 residues long. The CDR3 region is CASSFGDREKFF. The CDR3 region has the DNA TGTGCCAGCAGTTTCGGAGACAGGGAGAAGTTCTTC.

The chain recombines TRBV19 with TRBJ2-2, with 9 positions matching TRBD1. Per the germline V gene, CDR1 is LNHDA and CDR2 is SQIVND (reference sequence). This CDR3 has 13 residues. With 8 bases clipped from V and 6 bases from J, the junction kept 4 bases outside the gene matches. The CDR3 loop reads CASWDRVPGELFF. The CDR3 bases are TGTGCCAGTTGGGACAGGGTCCCCGGGGAGCTGTTTTTT.

The chain couples TRBV4-2 to TRBJ2-7, with 13 bases fitting TRBD2. Germline V CDR1 and CDR2: LGHNA, YNFKEQ. The J segment lost 3 bases and the V segment lost 3 bases, leaving 8 bases of the junction unmatched. The CDR3 has 17 amino acids. The CDR3 here is CASSQGLAGRRVYEQYF. CDR3 coding DNA: TGTGCCAGCAGCCAGGGACTAGCGGGAAGGAGGGTCTACGAGCAGTACTTC.

The chain uses TRBV7-9 and TRBJ2-3; TRBD2 aligns across 10 bases. The CDR3 consists of 16 residues. J gave up 4 bases and V 1 base, and 5 bases lay outside the gene matches. Germline V gene lookup returns CDR1 SEHNR and CDR2 FQNEAQ (reference sequence). The CDR3 DNA is TGTGCCAGCAGCTTAGGTCCAGCGGGGGGGCCAGATACGCAGTATTTT. Translation: CASSLGPAGGPDTQYF.

The V and J genes are TRBV24-1 and TRBJ1-5; unclear D gene. The V end lost 4 bases, the J end lost 0 bases, and 6 bases lay between the germline ends. Germline CDR1 KGHDR, CDR2 SFDVKD. The CDR3 is 14 amino acids. CDR3 sequence: CATSDRYSNQPQHF. For the CDR3, the DNA is TGTGCCACCAGTGACCGCTATAGCAATCAGCCCCAGCATTTT.

This clone has just one count. This chain links TRBV10-3 with TRBJ2-3; 7 bases align to TRBD2. The CDR3 is 16 amino acids. V lost 0 bases and J lost 6; bases outside the gene matches: 9. Germline values: CDR1 ENHRY, CDR2 SYGVKD. CDR3 in amino acids: CAISESSGTILDTQYF. The CDR3 DNA reads as TGTGCCATCAGTGAGTCCTCCGGGACTATTTTGGATACGCAGTATTTT.

The chain is built from TRBV11-2 and TRBJ2-5; TRBD2 is a possible D gene (5 bases). The ends were cut back, 3 bases at V and 1 base at J, with 6 bases in the middle. This CDR3 has 13 residues. Germline V CDR1 and CDR2: SGHAT, FQNNGV. CDR3 sequence reads: CASSFGIQETQYF. CDR3 DNA sequence: TGTGCCAGCAGCTTCGGGATCCAAGAGACCCAGTACTTC. Combining the CDR3 with reference TRBV11-2 and TRBJ2-5 gives the whole variable domain EAGVAQSPRYKIIEKRQSVAFWCNPISGHATLYWYQQILGQGPKLLIQFQNNGVVDDSQLPKDRFSAERLKGVDSTLKIQPAKLEDSAVYLCASSFGIQETQYFGPGTRLLVL.

This chain joins TRBV3-1 (or the pseudogene TRBV3-2) and TRBJ2-5; 10 nucleotides align to TRBD2. CDR1 LGHDT and CDR2 YNNKEL come from the germline V gene (reference sequence). The CDR3 sequence is 17 residues long. V lost 4 bases, J lost 1 base, and 9 bases stayed unmatched. CDR3 in amino acids: CASSPGLARAGQETQYF. The CDR3 nucleotides read TGTGCCAGCAGCCCGGGACTAGCGAGGGCGGGCCAAGAGACCCAGTACTTC.

The chain is built from TRBV28 and TRBJ2-1; perhaps TRBD2 as D (5 bases). CDR1 is MDHEN and CDR2 is SYDVKM in the germline V gene. This CDR3 has 14 residues. The ends were cut back, 2 bases at V and 9 bases at J, with 14 bases in the middle. CDR3 nucleotide sequence: TGTGCCAGCAGTTTAAGTAACGAGGGAATTGAGCAGTTCTTC. This codes for CASSLSNEGIEQFF. The whole variable domain, remainder taken from reference TRBV28 and TRBJ2-1, is DVKVTQSSRYLVKRTGEKVFLECVQDMDHENMFWYRQDPGLGLRLIYFSYDVKMKEKGDIPEGYSVSREKKERFSLILESASTNQTSMYLCASSLSNEGIEQFFGPGTRLTVL.